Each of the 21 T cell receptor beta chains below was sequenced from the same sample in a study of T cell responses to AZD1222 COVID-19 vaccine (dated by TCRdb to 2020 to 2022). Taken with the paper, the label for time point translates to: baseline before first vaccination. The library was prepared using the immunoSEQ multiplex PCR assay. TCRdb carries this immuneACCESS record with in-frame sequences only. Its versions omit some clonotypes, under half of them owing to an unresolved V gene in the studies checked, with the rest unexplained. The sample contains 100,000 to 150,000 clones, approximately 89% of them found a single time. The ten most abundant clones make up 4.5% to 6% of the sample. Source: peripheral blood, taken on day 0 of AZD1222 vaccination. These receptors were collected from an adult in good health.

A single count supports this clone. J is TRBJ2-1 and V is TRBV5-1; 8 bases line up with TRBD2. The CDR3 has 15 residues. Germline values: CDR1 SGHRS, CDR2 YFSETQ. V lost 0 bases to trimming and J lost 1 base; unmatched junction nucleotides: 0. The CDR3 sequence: CASSLGGGSYNEQFF. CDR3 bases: TGCGCCAGCAGCTTGGGCGGGGGGTCCTACAATGAGCAGTTCTTC. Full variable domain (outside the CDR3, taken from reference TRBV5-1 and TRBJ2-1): KAGVTQTPRYLIKTRGQQVTLSCSPISGHRSVSWYQQTPGQGLQFLFEYFSETQRNKGNFPGRFSGRQFSNSRSEMNVSTLELGDSALYLCASSLGGGSYNEQFFGPGTRLTVL.

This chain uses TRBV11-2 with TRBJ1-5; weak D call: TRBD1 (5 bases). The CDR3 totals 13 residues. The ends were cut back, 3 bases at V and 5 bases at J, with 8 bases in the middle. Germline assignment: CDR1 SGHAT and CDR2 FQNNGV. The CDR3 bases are TGTGCCAGCAGCTTTAGAGGGGATCAGCCCCAGCATTTT. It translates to CASSFRGDQPQHF.

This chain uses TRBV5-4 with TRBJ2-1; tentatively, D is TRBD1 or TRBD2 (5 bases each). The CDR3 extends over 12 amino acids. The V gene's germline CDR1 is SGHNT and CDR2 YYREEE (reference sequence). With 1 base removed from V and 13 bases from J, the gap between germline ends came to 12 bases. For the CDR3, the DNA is TGTGCCAGCAGCTTGACCCGGGACCGCCAGTTCTTC. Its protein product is CASSLTRDRQFF.

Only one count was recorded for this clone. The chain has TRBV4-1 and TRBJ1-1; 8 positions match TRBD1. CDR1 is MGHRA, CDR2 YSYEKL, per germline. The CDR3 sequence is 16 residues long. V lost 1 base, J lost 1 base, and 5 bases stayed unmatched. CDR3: CASSQGQQGENTEAFF. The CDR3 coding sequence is TGCGCCAGCAGCCAAGGTCAACAGGGGGAGAACACTGAAGCTTTCTTT.

CDR3 bases: TGTGCCAGCAGCCAAGGAGCAATAACCGGGTCACCCCTCCACTTT. Translation: CASSQGAITGSPLHF. J is TRBJ1-6 and V is TRBV3-1 (or the pseudogene TRBV3-2); unclear D gene. This CDR3 spans 15 amino acids. Germline CDR1 and CDR2: LGHDT and YNNKEL (reference sequence). V was trimmed by 1 base and J by 10 bases, leaving 14 bases between them.

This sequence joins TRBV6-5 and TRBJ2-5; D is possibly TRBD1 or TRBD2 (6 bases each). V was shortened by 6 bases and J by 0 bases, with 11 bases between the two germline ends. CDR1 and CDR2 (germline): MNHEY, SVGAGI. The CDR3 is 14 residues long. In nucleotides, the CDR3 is TGTGCCAGCAGCCGGGGGCCCGACCAAGAGACCCAGTACTTC. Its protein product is CASSRGPDQETQYF.

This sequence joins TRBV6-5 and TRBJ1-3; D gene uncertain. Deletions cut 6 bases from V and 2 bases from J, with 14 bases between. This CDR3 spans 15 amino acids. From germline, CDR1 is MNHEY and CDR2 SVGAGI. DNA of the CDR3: TGTGCCAGCAGAATCTCAGGATATCCTGGAAACACCATATATTTT. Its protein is CASRISGYPGNTIYF.

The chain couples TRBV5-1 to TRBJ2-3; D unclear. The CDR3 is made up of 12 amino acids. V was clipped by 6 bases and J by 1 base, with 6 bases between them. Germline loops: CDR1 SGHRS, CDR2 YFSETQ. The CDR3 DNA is TGCGCCAGCATAGATGGCACAGATACGCAGTATTTT. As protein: CASIDGTDTQYF.

The CDR3 reads CATLWREGPFF. The CDR3, as DNA: TGTGCCACCTTATGGAGGGAGGGACCCTTCTTC. This chain connects TRBV5-8 to TRBJ2-1; 7 positions agree with TRBD2. Trimming removed 9 bases from V and 16 bases from J; junction bases left unmatched: 13. There are 11 residues in the CDR3. CDR1 and CDR2 (germline): SGHTS, YDEGEE.

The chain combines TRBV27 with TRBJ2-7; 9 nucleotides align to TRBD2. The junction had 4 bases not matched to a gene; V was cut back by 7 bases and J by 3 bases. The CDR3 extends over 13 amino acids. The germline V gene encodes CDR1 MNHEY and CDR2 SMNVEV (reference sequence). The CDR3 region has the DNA TGTGCCAGCATAGGAGCGGGGGGCTACGAGCAGTACTTC. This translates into CASIGAGGYEQYF.

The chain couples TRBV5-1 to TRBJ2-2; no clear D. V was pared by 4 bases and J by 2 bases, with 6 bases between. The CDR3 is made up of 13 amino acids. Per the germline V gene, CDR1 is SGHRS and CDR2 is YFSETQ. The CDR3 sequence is CASSTYNTGELFF. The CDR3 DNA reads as TGCGCCAGCAGCACCTACAACACCGGGGAGCTGTTTTTT.

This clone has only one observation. The CDR3 region is CASSFTASNQPQHF. DNA for the CDR3: TGTGCCAGCAGCTTCACAGCGAGCAATCAGCCCCAGCATTTT. The V call is TRBV7-9, the J call TRBJ1-5; no reliable D call. The CDR3 extends over 14 amino acids. CDR1 and CDR2 from the germline V gene are SEHNR and FQNEAQ (reference sequence). V gave up 3 bases and J gave up 1 base, with 7 bases separating them. Full variable domain (missing parts from reference TRBV7-9 and TRBJ1-5): DTGVSQNPRHKITKRGQNVTFRCDPISEHNRLYWYRQTLGQGPEFLTYFQNEAQLEKSRLLSDRFSAERPKGSFSTLEIQRTEQGDSAMYLCASSFTASNQPQHFGDGTRLSIL.

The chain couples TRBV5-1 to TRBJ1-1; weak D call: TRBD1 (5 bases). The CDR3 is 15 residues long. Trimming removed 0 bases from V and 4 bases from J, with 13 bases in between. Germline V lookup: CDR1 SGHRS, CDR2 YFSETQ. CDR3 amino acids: CASSLAPGSGTEAFF. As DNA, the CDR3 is TGCGCCAGCAGCTTGGCCCCAGGGAGCGGCACTGAAGCTTTCTTT.

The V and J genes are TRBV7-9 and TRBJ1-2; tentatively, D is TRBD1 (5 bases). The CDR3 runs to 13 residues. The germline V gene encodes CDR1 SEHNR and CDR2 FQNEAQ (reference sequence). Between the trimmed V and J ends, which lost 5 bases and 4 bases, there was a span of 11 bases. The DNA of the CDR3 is TGTGCCAGCAGCGCCCAGGACACCTATGGCTACACCTTC. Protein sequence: CASSAQDTYGYTF. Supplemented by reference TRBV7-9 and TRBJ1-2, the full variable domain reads DTGVSQNPRHKITKRGQNVTFRCDPISEHNRLYWYRQTLGQGPEFLTYFQNEAQLEKSRLLSDRFSAERPKGSFSTLEIQRTEQGDSAMYLCASSAQDTYGYTFGSGTRLTVV.

The CDR3 region has the DNA TGTGCCAGCAGCCTGGGGGGGCTTGGTTCACCCCTCCACTTT. Encoded protein: CASSLGGLGSPLHF. The V and J genes are TRBV11-3 and TRBJ1-6; D is perhaps TRBD1 (6 bases). V lost 5 bases, J lost 9 bases, and 14 bases lay in between. The CDR3 spans 14 residues. The germline V gene encodes CDR1 SGHNT and CDR2 YENEEA.

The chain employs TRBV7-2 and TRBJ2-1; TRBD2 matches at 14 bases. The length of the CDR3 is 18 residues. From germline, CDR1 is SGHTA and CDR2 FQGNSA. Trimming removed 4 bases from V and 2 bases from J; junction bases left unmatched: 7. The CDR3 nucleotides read TGTGCCAGCAGCTCCGGGGAGGGACTAGCGGGAGCCTACAATGAGCAGTTCTTC. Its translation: CASSSGEGLAGAYNEQFF.

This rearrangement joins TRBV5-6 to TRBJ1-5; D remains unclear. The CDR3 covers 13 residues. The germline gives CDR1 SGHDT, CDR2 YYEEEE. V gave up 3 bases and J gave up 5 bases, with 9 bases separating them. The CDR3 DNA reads TGTGCCAGCAGCTATGACCCATATCAGCCCCAGCATTTT. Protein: CASSYDPYQPQHF.

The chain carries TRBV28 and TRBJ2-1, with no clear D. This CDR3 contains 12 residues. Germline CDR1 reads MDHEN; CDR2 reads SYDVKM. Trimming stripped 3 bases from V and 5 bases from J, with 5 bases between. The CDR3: CASSFANNEQFF. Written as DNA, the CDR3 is TGTGCCAGCAGTTTTGCCAACAATGAGCAGTTCTTC.

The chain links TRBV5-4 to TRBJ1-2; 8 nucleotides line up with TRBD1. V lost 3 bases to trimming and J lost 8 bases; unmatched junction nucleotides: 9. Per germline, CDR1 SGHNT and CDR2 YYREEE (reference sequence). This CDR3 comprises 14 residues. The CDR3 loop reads CASSSNLGQEGYTF. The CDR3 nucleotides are TGTGCCAGCAGCTCAAATCTGGGACAGGAGGGCTACACCTTC.

CDR3 region: CASSLRRTEKLFF. The CDR3 DNA reads TGTGCCAGCAGTTTAAGAAGGACTGAAAAACTGTTTTTT. The chain combines TRBV27 with TRBJ1-4, with D unresolved. V lost 2 bases and J lost 7, with 8 bases in between. Germline assignment: CDR1 MNHEY and CDR2 SMNVEV (reference sequence). CDR3 length equals 13 residues.

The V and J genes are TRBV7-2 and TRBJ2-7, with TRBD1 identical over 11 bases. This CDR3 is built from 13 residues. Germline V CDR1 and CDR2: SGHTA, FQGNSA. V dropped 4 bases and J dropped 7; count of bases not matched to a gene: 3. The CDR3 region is CASSWTGGEEQYF. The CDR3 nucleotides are TGTGCCAGCAGCTGGACAGGGGGCGAGGAGCAGTACTTC. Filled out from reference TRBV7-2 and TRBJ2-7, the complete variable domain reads GAGVSQSPSNKVTEKGKDVELRCDPISGHTALYWYRQSLGQGLEFLIYFQGNSAPDKSGLPSDRFSAERTGGSVSTLTIQRTQQEDSAVYLCASSWTGGEEQYFGPGTRLTVT.